These 19 T cell receptor beta chains were all obtained from the same sample, sequenced in a study of blood T cell repertoires in COVID-19. The protocol was immunoSEQ multiplex PCR, while the TCRdb copy is restricted to in-frame clones and leaves out a portion. The repertoire includes about 180,000 clones, around 88% of them detected once, and about 8.6% sits in the top ten. The sample consisted of PBMCs or T cells enriched from blood (not recorded which). The receptors originated from a woman under 40 who had recovered from COVID-19.

The chain is built from TRBV11-2 and TRBJ1-2; 7 bases map to TRBD1. This CDR3 is 15 amino acids long. Germline CDR1 is SGHAT and CDR2 is FQNNGV. Trimming removed 2 bases from V and 1 base from J; junction bases left unmatched: 4. Here the CDR3 DNA reads TGTGCCAGCAGCTTAATTGGGACAGATAACTATGGCTACACCTTC. It specifies CASSLIGTDNYGYTF.

The rearrangement joins TRBV20-1 to TRBJ2-7; a weak D match, TRBD1 (6 bases). Germline values: CDR1 DFQATT, CDR2 SNEGSKA (reference sequence). V was shortened by 3 bases and J by 5 bases, with 8 bases between the two germline ends. The CDR3 runs to 11 residues. The CDR3 reads CSASEGDEQYF. CDR3 in DNA: TGCAGTGCTAGCGAGGGGGACGAGCAGTACTTC.

The chain couples TRBV5-5 to TRBJ2-1; TRBD1 might be the D (5 bases). This CDR3 spans 15 amino acids. Trimming pared 5 bases from V and 2 bases from J, leaving 14 bases between. From germline, CDR1 is SGHKS and CDR2 YYEKEE (reference sequence). The CDR3 bases are TGTGCCAGCAGGCAAATTGGGGCTACCTACAATGAGCAGTTCTTC. It codes for CASRQIGATYNEQFF.

The chain combines TRBV27 with TRBJ2-3; D might be TRBD2 (6 bases). This CDR3 has 14 residues. The germline gives CDR1 MNHEY, CDR2 SMNVEV (reference sequence). Trimming cost V 3 bases and J 0 bases, with 7 bases left between them. CDR3 sequence: CASSLGRSTDTQYF. The CDR3 region has the DNA TGTGCCAGCAGTTTGGGGAGGAGCACAGATACGCAGTATTTT.

The chain is built from TRBV15 and TRBJ2-3; 7 nucleotides align to TRBD1. The CDR3 loop spans 15 amino acids. From germline, CDR1 is LNHNV and CDR2 YYDKDF (reference sequence). The V gene end was trimmed by 1 base and the J gene end by 4 bases; junction bases not matched to a gene: 5. This CDR3 is CATSRVAGGPDTQYF. The CDR3 DNA reads TGTGCCACCAGCAGAGTGGCAGGGGGACCAGATACGCAGTATTTT.

This chain links TRBV29-1 with TRBJ2-2; 11 bases match TRBD2. CDR1 and CDR2 (germline): SQVTM, ANQGSEA. The CDR3 length is 15 residues. CDR3 nucleotide sequence: TGCGGAGGGACTAGCGGACGAGACCCTACCGGGGAGCTGTTTTTT. Translating gives CGGTSGRDPTGELFF.

The gene calls are TRBV29-1 and TRBJ2-7; the match to TRBD2 covers 11 bases. The V and J ends lost 7 bases and 1 base, in that order; junction bases with no gene match: 3. The CDR3 is 13 residues long. The germline V gene encodes CDR1 SQVTM and CDR2 ANQGSEA. In nucleotides, the CDR3 is TGCAGCGCTAGACTAGCGGGATCCTACGAGCAGTACTTC. It specifies CSARLAGSYEQYF.

J is TRBJ2-5 and V is TRBV9, with 13 bases aligning to TRBD2. The length of the CDR3 is 15 residues. Germline-derived CDR1 and CDR2 are SGDLS and YYNGEE. With V trimmed by 3 bases and J by 5 bases, 4 bases remained unmatched. The CDR3 reads CASSAGLAGVETQYF. DNA of the CDR3: TGTGCCAGCAGCGCCGGACTAGCGGGAGTGGAGACCCAGTACTTC.

The chain recombines TRBV30 with TRBJ2-5, with 11 bases fitting TRBD1. The CDR3 has 15 residues. Germline-derived CDR1 and CDR2 are GTSNPN and SVGIG (reference sequence). V lost 1 base to trimming and J lost 2 bases; unmatched junction nucleotides: 3. The CDR3 DNA follows: TGTGCCTGGAGTGCAGGGACAGGGGGACAAGAGACCCAGTACTTC. Its translation: CAWSAGTGGQETQYF.

This chain links TRBV28 with TRBJ1-1; 8 bases are shared with TRBD1. The CDR3 is 13 residues long. V shed 8 bases and J 5 bases; nucleotides not matched to a gene: 7. Looked up from germline, CDR1 is MDHEN and CDR2 is SYDVKM. The CDR3 nucleotides read TGTGCCAGCCTCCAGGGGGCGAGGACTGAAGCTTTCTTT. Translation: CASLQGARTEAFF.

The V and J genes are TRBV3-1 (or the pseudogene TRBV3-2) and TRBJ1-5; the D is unclear. Germline V gene lookup returns CDR1 LGHDT and CDR2 YNNKEL (reference sequence). The V end was cut by 1 base, the J end by 7 bases, with 8 bases between. The CDR3 runs 13 residues. The DNA for the CDR3 is TGTGCCAGCAGCCAAGGAGTGAGGCAGCCCCAGCATTTT. This translates into CASSQGVRQPQHF.

The V gene is TRBV18, the J gene TRBJ2-7; TRBD2 agrees at 10 bases. Germline V gene data show CDR1 as KGHSH and CDR2 as LQKENI. The length of the CDR3 is 16 residues. The V gene end was trimmed by 5 bases and the J gene end by 1 base; junction bases not matched to a gene: 8. CDR3 sequence reads: CASSSSGSSPSYEQYF. DNA for the CDR3: TGTGCCAGCTCATCTAGCGGGAGCTCGCCTTCCTACGAGCAGTACTTC.

V is TRBV5-6 and J is TRBJ2-1; TRBD2 is a possible D gene (6 bases). This CDR3 region has 15 residues. V was cut by 4 bases and J by 5 bases, with 16 bases left in between. CDR1 and CDR2 (germline): SGHDT, YYEEEE. The CDR3 DNA sequence: TGTGCCAGCAGCGAGACCGGGAGCTCGGACAATGAGCAGTTCTTC. Its protein product is CASSETGSSDNEQFF.

This chain links TRBV6-1 with TRBJ2-5; 9 bases are a match to TRBD1. Germline V gene sequence: CDR1 MNHNS, CDR2 SASEGT. This CDR3 comprises 18 residues. V shed 3 bases, J shed 4 bases, and the junction held 15 bases outside the gene matches. The CDR3 loop is CASSDRLSFPGQGETQYF. The CDR3 DNA is TGTGCCAGCAGTGACCGGTTAAGTTTTCCGGGACAGGGAGAGACCCAGTACTTC.

The chain employs TRBV15 and TRBJ2-2; TRBD2 matches 10 bases. V gave up 0 bases and J gave up 8 bases; unmatched junction bases: 6. The CDR3 contains 16 residues. The germline V gene encodes CDR1 LNHNV and CDR2 YYDKDF (reference sequence). CDR3 sequence reads: CATSRDRGLALGELFF. Written as DNA, the CDR3 is TGTGCCACCAGCAGAGATCGGGGACTAGCGTTGGGGGAGCTGTTTTTT.

The chain combines TRBV27 with TRBJ1-5; D is ambiguous. This CDR3 comprises 18 residues. CDR1 MNHEY and CDR2 SMNVEV come from the germline V gene (reference sequence). Trimming stripped 2 bases from V and 4 bases from J, with 21 bases between. CDR3 sequence (DNA): TGTGCCAGCAGTTTAAACGTTCCGGGGTTACTCCAGAATCAGCCCCAGCATTTT. Translating gives CASSLNVPGLLQNQPQHF.

The V and J genes are TRBV7-2 and TRBJ1-5, with D maybe TRBD1 (6 bases). Germline loops: CDR1 SGHTA, CDR2 FQGNSA. Trimming pared 3 bases from V and 5 bases from J, leaving 14 bases between. The CDR3 has 15 residues. DNA for the CDR3: TGTGCCAGCAGCTTCTCCACAGGGAAGGATCAGCCCCAGCATTTT. This sequence encodes CASSFSTGKDQPQHF.

The gene calls are TRBV20-1 and TRBJ2-4; tentatively, D is TRBD2 (5 bases). This CDR3 spans 13 amino acids. The germline CDR1 and CDR2 sequences are DFQATT and SNEGSKA (reference sequence). Trimming left V 3 bases short and J 5 bases short, with 11 bases between. Here the CDR3 reads CSASGGYENIQYF. CDR3 bases: TGCAGTGCTAGTGGCGGGTATGAAAACATTCAGTACTTC.

The chain joins TRBV28 to TRBJ2-7; 10 bases line up with TRBD1. Losses at the gene ends were 4 bases for V and 3 bases for J; bases not matched to a gene: 3. Germline V gene lookup returns CDR1 MDHEN and CDR2 SYDVKM. This CDR3 contains 14 residues. The CDR3 protein is CASSSGTGVYEQYF. The CDR3 DNA is TGTGCCAGCAGTTCTGGGACAGGGGTCTACGAGCAGTACTTC.